The 22 T cell receptor beta chains below were found in one sample sequenced in a study of T cells in lung cancer brain metastases. Some clones are missing from TCRdb's copy, which holds only in-frame ones; the method was immunoSEQ multiplex PCR. The table lists a few thousand clones, approximately 91% of them singletons. Material: tumor tissue from the primary lung tumor. These receptors all come from a woman in her 50s with non-small cell lung cancer.

Notes on this clone: At one end, the junction sequence differs from germline, possibly due to a read error. The chain links TRBV5-1 to TRBJ2-3; D tentatively reads TRBD1 or TRBD2 (6 bases each). Looked up from germline, CDR1 is SGHRS and CDR2 is YFSETQ. This CDR3 spans 14 amino acids. CDR3 region: CVSSQGGNTDTQYF. CDR3 DNA sequence: TGCGTCAGCAGTCAAGGGGGGAACACAGATACGCAGTATTTT.

This clone has just one count. This chain links TRBV9 with TRBJ1-1, with D tentatively TRBD1 (6 bases). The CDR3 is made up of 14 amino acids. Germline V gives CDR1 SGDLS, CDR2 YYNGEE. V lost 3 bases and J 1 base, leaving 10 bases between the germline ends. The CDR3 spells CASSGRGTNTEAFF. The CDR3 DNA is TGTGCCAGCAGCGGGAGGGGGACGAACACTGAAGCTTTCTTT.

This clone is a singleton in its sample. The chain carries TRBV13 and TRBJ2-1; TRBD2 agrees at 9 bases. Germline loops: CDR1 PRHDT, CDR2 FYEKMQ (reference sequence). The length of the CDR3 is 16 residues. V trimming: 6 bases; J trimming: 0 bases; junction bases outside the gene matches: 6. CDR3 protein: CASRTSGFSSYNEQFF. DNA of the CDR3: TGTGCCAGCAGGACTAGCGGCTTTAGCTCCTACAATGAGCAGTTCTTC.

The genes are TRBV5-1 and TRBJ1-1; D is undetermined. Trimming pared 2 bases from V and 1 base from J, leaving 12 bases between. Germline CDR1 is SGHRS and CDR2 is YFSETQ. The CDR3 has 15 residues. The CDR3 reads CASSFRTGPNTEAFF. In DNA form, the CDR3 reads TGCGCCAGCAGCTTCCGGACCGGGCCGAACACTGAAGCTTTCTTT. Full variable domain (remainder filled in from reference TRBV5-1 and TRBJ1-1): KAGVTQTPRYLIKTRGQQVTLSCSPISGHRSVSWYQQTPGQGLQFLFEYFSETQRNKGNFPGRFSGRQFSNSRSEMNVSTLELGDSALYLCASSFRTGPNTEAFFGQGTRLTVV.

The chain employs TRBV25-1 and TRBJ2-1; 10 nucleotides align to TRBD2. CDR1 MGHDK and CDR2 SYGVNS come from the germline V gene. V lost 3 bases, J lost 3 bases, and 11 bases stayed unmatched. The CDR3 has 18 residues. CDR3 nucleotides: TGTGCCAGCAGTGATTCCAGCGGGAGGGCCGGTGTCTACAATGAGCAGTTCTTC. Protein sequence: CASSDSSGRAGVYNEQFF.

In this sample, this clone turned up once. V gene TRBV6-5 combines with J gene TRBJ1-5; 7 bases map to TRBD1. The V and J ends lost 5 bases and 11 bases, in that order; junction bases with no gene match: 12. CDR1 is MNHEY and CDR2 is SVGAGI in the germline V gene. The CDR3 spans 14 residues. The CDR3 spells CASSTGQVSVSQHF. The CDR3 nucleotides are TGTGCCAGCAGTACTGGACAGGTATCAGTTTCCCAGCATTTT.

The rearrangement joins TRBV5-4 to TRBJ2-5; D is uncertain. The CDR3 loop spans 12 amino acids. With 0 bases removed from V and 4 bases from J, the gap between germline ends came to 4 bases. Germline CDR1 is SGHNT and CDR2 is YYREEE (reference sequence). CDR3 in amino acids: CASSLDRETQYF. Written as DNA, the CDR3 is TGTGCCAGCAGCTTGGACAGAGAGACCCAGTACTTC.

The rearrangement joins TRBV5-5 to TRBJ2-5; no firm D call. The CDR3 is made up of 11 amino acids. The germline V gene has CDR1 SGHKS and CDR2 YYEKEE (reference sequence). The ends were cut back, 2 bases at V and 3 bases at J, with 2 bases in the middle. In DNA form, the CDR3 reads TGTGCCAGCAGCTTAAAAGAGACCCAGTACTTC. Protein: CASSLKETQYF.

The chain carries TRBV4-1 and TRBJ1-2; TRBD1 agrees at 7 bases. V shed 2 bases and J 4 bases; nucleotides not matched to a gene: 10. The CDR3 has 16 residues. CDR1 and CDR2 from the germline V gene are MGHRA and YSYEKL. CDR3 protein: CASSQLDRDPAYGYTF. The CDR3 nucleotides read TGCGCCAGCAGCCAATTAGACAGGGACCCAGCCTATGGCTACACCTTC.

The chain has TRBV5-1 and TRBJ1-1, with D possibly TRBD1 on 5 matching bases. Germline V gene lookup returns CDR1 SGHRS and CDR2 YFSETQ. The CDR3 loop spans 13 amino acids. Trimming shortened V by 0 bases and J by 7 bases, and 10 bases separated the two germline ends. CDR3 loop: CASSLVRGLEAFF. The DNA of the CDR3 is TGCGCCAGCAGCTTGGTTAGGGGCCTTGAAGCTTTCTTT. Full variable domain (rest looked up from reference TRBV5-1 and TRBJ1-1): KAGVTQTPRYLIKTRGQQVTLSCSPISGHRSVSWYQQTPGQGLQFLFEYFSETQRNKGNFPGRFSGRQFSNSRSEMNVSTLELGDSALYLCASSLVRGLEAFFGQGTRLTVV.

This sequence joins TRBV27 and TRBJ1-5; 10 bases align to TRBD1. The V gene's germline CDR1 is MNHEY and CDR2 SMNVEV (reference sequence). The ends lost 8 bases at V and 6 bases at J; junction bases unmatched: 4. CDR3 length: 13 residues. The CDR3 DNA is TGTGCCAGCTCCTGGGACAGGGGTCAGCCCCAGCATTTT. Translation: CASSWDRGQPQHF.

This clone was seen more than once but under ten times. The chain recombines TRBV5-1 with TRBJ2-7; D is perhaps TRBD1 (6 bases). CDR1 is SGHRS, CDR2 YFSETQ, per germline. V was shortened by 7 bases and J by 0 bases, with 17 bases between the two germline ends. This CDR3 region has 15 residues. CDR3 amino acids: CASLNRTVLSYEQYF. In nucleotides, the CDR3 is TGCGCCAGCCTAAATAGGACAGTTCTCTCCTACGAGCAGTACTTC.

The chain couples TRBV9 to TRBJ1-1; D gene unclear. V lost 2 bases and J 7 bases, leaving 9 bases between the germline ends. The CDR3 spans 12 residues. Looked up from germline, CDR1 is SGDLS and CDR2 is YYNGEE. CDR3 bases: TGTGCCAGCAGCGTCAGTGAGGGTGAAGCTTTCTTT. Translated: CASSVSEGEAFF.

The J gene is TRBJ2-7, the V gene TRBV4-3, with 8 bases lining up with TRBD2. The CDR3 sequence is 15 residues long. Unmatched junction bases numbered 7, after V lost 4 bases and J lost 2 bases. Per the germline V gene, CDR1 is LGHNA and CDR2 is YSLEER. Here the CDR3 reads CASSLGISGAYEQYF. The CDR3 DNA is TGCGCCAGCAGCCTGGGGATTAGCGGGGCCTACGAGCAGTACTTC.

This chain uses TRBV15 with TRBJ1-1, with D unclear. CDR1 and CDR2 (germline): LNHNV, YYDKDF (reference sequence). The CDR3 consists of 12 residues. Trimming removed 3 bases at V and 7 bases at J, with 9 bases between. This CDR3 reads CATSSPWSEAFF. CDR3 nucleotides: TGTGCCACCAGCAGCCCGTGGAGTGAAGCTTTCTTT.

This clone is a singleton in its sample. CDR3 region: CASRGQMNNSPLHF. CDR3 DNA: TGTGCCAGCAGGGGACAGATGAATAATTCACCCCTCCACTTT. The chain couples TRBV7-2 to TRBJ1-6, with TRBD1 matching over 7 bases. V shed 6 bases, J shed 5 bases, and the junction held 4 bases outside the gene matches. Per the germline V gene, CDR1 is SGHTA and CDR2 is FQGNSA. The CDR3 has 14 residues.

The rearrangement links TRBV20-1 to TRBJ2-1; D not certain. The CDR3 has 10 amino acids. Germline lookup yields CDR1 DFQATT and CDR2 SNEGSKA (reference sequence). CDR3 sequence (DNA): TGCAGCATTAACGGTCATGAGCAGTTCTTC. Protein sequence: CSINGHEQFF.

The rearrangement links TRBV6-5 to TRBJ1-6; TRBD1 agrees at 9 bases. With 4 bases clipped from V and 8 bases from J, the junction kept 3 bases outside the gene matches. The CDR3 is 14 amino acids. Germline V CDR1 and CDR2: MNHEY, SVGAGI. This CDR3 is CASSSDRGDSPLHF. The CDR3, as DNA: TGTGCCAGCAGTTCCGACAGGGGGGATTCACCCCTCCACTTT.

The chain recombines TRBV6-5 with TRBJ2-7; D may correspond to TRBD1 or TRBD2 (5 bases each). The CDR3 contains 12 residues. Trimming removed 2 bases from V and 7 bases from J, with 9 bases in between. The germline V gene has CDR1 MNHEY and CDR2 SVGAGI. CDR3 sequence reads: CASSYAWGEQYF. The CDR3 region has the DNA TGTGCCAGCAGTTACGCCTGGGGGGAGCAGTACTTC.

Here the CDR3 DNA reads TGTGCCAGTAGTATCGGGAGGTCCTACGAGCAGTACTTC. Translated: CASSIGRSYEQYF. The chain uses TRBV19 and TRBJ2-7, with 7 nucleotides matching TRBD2. The CDR3 covers 13 residues. Germline-derived CDR1 and CDR2 are LNHDA and SQIVND (reference sequence). V dropped 3 bases and J dropped 1; count of bases not matched to a gene: 0.

The chain combines TRBV4-3 with TRBJ2-3, with 10 bases matching TRBD2. This CDR3 has 18 residues. Germline values: CDR1 LGHNA, CDR2 YSLEER. V gave up 0 bases and J gave up 3 bases; unmatched junction bases: 9. The CDR3 DNA reads TGCGCCAGCAGCCAAGATATAGGAGCGGGAGGGAGGACAGATACGCAGTATTTT. Translation gives CASSQDIGAGGRTDTQYF.

CDR3 sequence (DNA): TGTGCCAGCAGCGTAGGAGGCAGAATCTCGAACACCGGGGAGCTGTTTTTT. Its translation: CASSVGGRISNTGELFF. The chain employs TRBV9 and TRBJ2-2; D not resolved. V was trimmed by 0 bases and J by 0 bases, leaving 12 bases between them. The CDR3 is made up of 17 amino acids. Germline-derived CDR1 and CDR2 are SGDLS and YYNGEE.